The subject of this entry is one TCR beta chain. The data belong to a study of OX40 agonist ivuxolimab in advanced cancers. Study context: Patients were dosed with the agonistic anti-OX40 (CD134) antibody ivuxolimab. Patients treated during dose escalation were battling hepatocellular carcinoma, melanoma, renal cell or head and neck cancer.

Method: immunoSEQ multiplex PCR; TCRdb's copy keeps in-frame clones and lacks some. The data show tens of thousands of clones, approximately 84% seen once. The trim removed 2 bases at V and 3 bases at J, leaving 10 bases unmatched. The CDR3 length is 17 residues. Per the germline V gene, CDR1 is SGHTA and CDR2 is FQGNSA. A history of autoimmune disease or systemic immunosuppression excluded patients. The sample was CD4+ or CD8+ T cells sorted from blood, taken in a trial of the OX40 agonist ivuxolimab. The chain links TRBV7-2 to TRBJ1-3; 7 bases agree with TRBD1. This sequence originates from an adult with an advanced solid tumor such as melanoma, head and neck, liver or kidney cancer. CDR3 protein: CASSLSMTGYFGNTIYF. CDR3 DNA: TGTGCCAGCAGCTTATCAATGACAGGGTACTTTGGAAACACCATATATTTT.